Listed below are T cell receptor beta chains from one sample, sequenced in a study of identical twins. TCRdb fed the 5' RACE reads into MiXCR, producing one record per CDR3 protein. The table shows around 510,000 distinct CDR3 sequences, with over 11% occurring only once. The same sample was also studied in work on yellow fever vaccine responses in identical twins.

The sequencing input was CD4+ T cells sorted from blood. The receptor set was obtained from a woman aged 18-29 years in good health. The CDR3 runs from the conserved cysteine through the conserved F or W. D genes are given only for firm matches. Clone size is given for some rows only: seen once, a few or many times, or a class if the clone is expanded.

>13|few|TRBJ2-1|TRBD2|TRBV11-2
CASSKGLDNEQFF
TGTGCCAGCAGCAAGGGACTAGACAATGAGCAGTTCTTC
>13|few|TRBJ2-5|NA|TRBV14
CASSQDREETQYF
TGTGCCAGCAGCCAAGACAGGGAAGAGACCCAGTACTTC
>16|few|TRBJ2-7|NA|TRBV12-3/TRBV12-4
CASSLKGDGPWYEQYF
TGTGCCAGCAGTCTAAAGGGGGACGGTCCTTGGTACGAGCAGTACTTC
>16|few|TRBJ1-2|NA|TRBV20-1
CSARDSSGRSRYGYTF
TGCAGTGCTAGAGATAGTTCAGGGAGGTCGCGTTATGGCTACACCTTC
>11|NA|TRBJ2-1|NA|TRBV5-6
CASSFAGDGVF
TGTGCCAGCAGCTTCGCCGGGGATGGGGTCTTC
>11|few|TRBJ2-7|NA|TRBV6-5
CASSRGDEQYF
TGTGCCAGCTCAAGGGGGGACGAGCAGTACTTC
>17|NA|TRBJ2-5|TRBD2|TRBV3-1
CASSQGRGGGTEKTQYF
TGTGCCAGCAGCCAAGGGAGGGGCGGGGGTACAGAAAAGACCCAGTACTTC
>14|NA|TRBJ2-5|TRBD2|TRBV11-2
CASSASGRMETQYF
TGTGCCAGCAGCGCTAGCGGGAGGATGGAGACCCAGTACTTC
>16|NA|TRBJ2-6|TRBD1|TRBV2
CASSAHRGLGANVLTF
TGTGCCAGCAGTGCACACAGGGGGCTTGGGGCCAACGTCCTGACTTTC
>15|few|TRBJ2-5|TRBD2|TRBV7-9
CASSLSPGGRETQYF
TGTGCCAGCAGCTTATCTCCGGGAGGTCGTGAGACCCAGTACTTC
>15|NA|TRBJ2-1|NA|TRBV9
CASSGQVYSYNEQFF
TGTGCCAGCAGCGGACAGGTATACTCCTACAATGAGCAGTTCTTC
>16|NA|TRBJ1-1|TRBD1|TRBV30
CAWSRRTGGLNTEAFF
TGTGCCTGGAGTAGGCGGACAGGGGGATTGAACACTGAAGCTTTCTTT
>16|NA|TRBJ2-1|TRBD2|TRBV27
CASSHLPGLPYNEQFF
TGTGCCAGCAGCCACCTACCGGGACTACCTTACAATGAGCAGTTCTTC
>16|NA|TRBJ2-7|NA|TRBV4-1
CASSQDPQSSSYEQYF
TGCGCCAGCAGCCAAGATCCACAGTCGAGCTCCTACGAGCAGTACTTC
>11|many|TRBJ1-1|NA|TRBV3-1
CASSQVAEAFF
TGTGCCAGCAGCCAGGTCGCTGAAGCTTTCTTT
>15|NA|TRBJ2-5|NA|TRBV7-2
CASSLRAILQETQYF
TGTGCCAGCAGCTTGAGGGCGATACTACAAGAGACCCAGTACTTC
>17|few|TRBJ2-3|NA|TRBV21-1
CASSARRLAGVPDTQYF
TGTGCCAGCAGCGCCCGGAGACTAGCGGGAGTCCCAGATACGCAGTATTTT
>12|few|TRBJ1-1|TRBD1|TRBV3-1
CASSFTGEKAFF
TGTGCCAGCAGCTTTACAGGGGAGAAAGCTTTCTTT
>14|NA|TRBJ2-1|NA|TRBV18
CASSPDTFYNEQFF
TGTGCCAGCTCACCAGACACCTTCTACAATGAGCAGTTCTTC
>15|NA|TRBJ2-7|TRBD2|TRBV5-1
CASSLYSGGSYEQYF
TGCGCCAGCAGCTTATATAGCGGGGGTTCCTACGAGCAGTACTTC
>16|few|TRBJ2-2|TRBD2|TRBV24-1
CATSQISGSGTGELFF
TGTGCCACCAGCCAAATTAGCGGGAGCGGCACCGGGGAGCTGTTTTTT
>15|few|TRBJ2-3|NA|TRBV4-2
CASGTGRVATDTQYF
TGTGCCAGCGGCACTGGGCGGGTCGCCACAGATACGCAGTATTTT
>13|NA|TRBJ2-1|NA|TRBV18
CASSPQGRNEQFF
TGTGCCAGCTCACCTCAGGGTCGCAATGAGCAGTTCTTC
>15|NA|TRBJ2-7|TRBD2|TRBV5-1
CASSLPGTSNYEQYF
TGCGCCAGCAGCTTACCCGGGACTAGCAATTACGAGCAGTACTTC
>13|many|TRBJ1-2|NA|TRBV20-1
CSAGTETNYGYTF
TGCAGTGCAGGGACGGAGACTAACTATGGCTACACCTTC
>14|few|TRBJ1-3|NA|TRBV5-6
CASSPGPSGNTIYF
TGTGCCAGCAGCCCCGGGCCCTCTGGAAACACCATATATTTT
>13|few|TRBJ2-1|TRBD1|TRBV29-1
CSVGTGGGLEQFF
TGCAGCGTGGGGACAGGGGGAGGGCTTGAGCAGTTCTTC
>13|NA|TRBJ2-3|NA|TRBV19
CASSYTITDTQYF
TGTGCCAGTAGTTATACGATCACAGATACGCAGTATTTT
>13|NA|TRBJ2-3|NA|TRBV6-5
CASSSGWADTQYF
TGTGCCAGCAGTTCCGGGTGGGCAGATACGCAGTATTTT
>17|few|TRBJ2-5|TRBD1|TRBV20-1
CSADRLGQGGSQETQYF
TGCAGTGCCGACCGACTAGGACAGGGGGGATCCCAAGAGACCCAGTACTTC
>12|NA|TRBJ2-7|TRBD1|TRBV20-1
CSASTQGWGQYF
TGCAGTGCTAGCACACAGGGGTGGGGGCAGTACTTC
>15|NA|TRBJ2-7|NA|TRBV15
CATSSPGFSGYEQYF
TGTGCCACCAGCAGCCCAGGGTTTTCGGGCTACGAGCAGTACTTC
>14|NA|TRBJ1-6|NA|TRBV3-1
CASSPASLNSPLHF
TGTGCCAGCAGCCCAGCGAGTTTAAATTCACCCCTCCACTTT
>12|many|TRBJ1-2|NA|TRBV12-3/TRBV12-4
CASSENNYGYTF
TGTGCCAGCAGTGAAAATAACTATGGCTACACCTTC
>14|few|TRBJ2-1|NA|TRBV28
CASSLSIPPFEQFF
TGTGCCAGCAGTTTAAGTATTCCTCCCTTCGAGCAGTTCTTC
>15|NA|TRBJ1-6|TRBD1|TRBV20-1
CSARDLGQGNSPLHF
TGCAGTGCTAGAGATTTGGGACAGGGTAATTCACCGCTCCACTTT
>14|few|TRBJ2-5|NA|TRBV4-3
CASSPSRLGETQYF
TGCGCCAGCAGCCCAAGCAGGTTAGGAGAGACCCAGTACTTC
>14|many|TRBJ2-3|NA|TRBV4-3
CASSQDKLADTQYF
TGCGCCAGCAGCCAAGATAAGCTGGCAGATACGCAGTATTTT
>13|few|TRBJ1-4|NA|TRBV29-1
CSVVVAGSANLFF
TGCAGCGTTGTCGTCGCGGGATCAGCGAACCTGTTTTTT
>16|few|TRBJ2-6|NA|TRBV5-1
CASSSTSISGANVLTF
TGCGCCAGCAGTTCGACTAGTATCTCTGGGGCCAACGTCCTGACTTTC
>16|NA|TRBJ2-5|TRBD2|TRBV7-2
CASSSPSGGASETQYF
TGTGCCAGCAGCTCCCCTAGCGGGGGGGCCTCGGAGACCCAGTACTTC
>16|many|TRBJ2-1|TRBD1|TRBV24-1
CATSDSPGQTYNEQFF
TGTGCCACCAGTGATTCCCCGGGACAGACATACAATGAGCAGTTCTTC
>15|few|TRBJ2-4|NA|TRBV6-5
CASSYSGLAKNIQYF
TGTGCCAGCAGTTACTCGGGGTTAGCCAAAAACATTCAGTACTTC
>15|many|TRBJ2-2|NA|TRBV5-1
CASSSYSTDIGELFF
TGCGCCAGCAGCTCGTATTCGACAGACATCGGGGAGCTGTTTTTT
>16|few|TRBJ2-7|NA|TRBV5-1
CASSPGGGKSPYEQYF
TGCGCCAGCAGCCCGGGCGGAGGAAAAAGCCCCTACGAGCAGTACTTC
>15|few|TRBJ1-4|NA|TRBV20-1
CSAPITTSGLEKLFF
TGCAGTGCCCCCATTACGACGTCGGGGTTAGAAAAACTGTTTTTT
>16|once|TRBJ2-1|TRBD1|TRBV7-2
CASSPSRYRGYNEQFF
TGTGCCAGCAGCCCGAGCAGGTACAGGGGGTACAATGAGCAGTTCTTC
>15|few|TRBJ2-2|NA|TRBV4-3
CASSQDLQRAGELFF
TGCGCCAGCAGCCAAGATCTCCAGAGGGCCGGGGAGCTGTTTTTT
>20|NA|TRBJ2-1|TRBD2|TRBV5-1
CASSLRSRVPLAGEYNEQFF
TGCGCCAGCAGCTTGCGAAGTAGGGTGCCCCTAGCGGGGGAATACAATGAGCAGTTCTTC
>15|many|TRBJ2-3|TRBD1|TRBV5-1
CASRPTSRDSHTQYF
TGCGCCAGCAGACCGACCTCCCGGGACAGTCATACGCAGTATTTT
>15|NA|TRBJ1-4|NA|TRBV1
CTSSHPDRENEKLFF
TGCACCAGCAGCCATCCGGACAGGGAAAATGAAAAACTGTTTTTT
>14|NA|TRBJ2-7|NA|TRBV30
CAWSVRVGAYEQYF
TGTGCCTGGAGTGTACGTGTGGGGGCCTACGAGCAGTACTTC
>12|many|TRBJ2-5|NA|TRBV12-3/TRBV12-4
CASSTIRETQYF
TGTGCCAGCAGTACTATTAGAGAGACCCAGTACTTC
>15|NA|TRBJ1-1|NA|TRBV4-1
CASSQEAGLNTEAFF
TGCGCCAGCAGCCAAGAGGCAGGCTTGAACACTGAAGCTTTCTTT
>15|many|TRBJ2-1|TRBD1|TRBV14
CASSQGGQGHNEQFF
TGTGCCAGCAGCCAAGGGGGACAGGGACACAATGAGCAGTTCTTC